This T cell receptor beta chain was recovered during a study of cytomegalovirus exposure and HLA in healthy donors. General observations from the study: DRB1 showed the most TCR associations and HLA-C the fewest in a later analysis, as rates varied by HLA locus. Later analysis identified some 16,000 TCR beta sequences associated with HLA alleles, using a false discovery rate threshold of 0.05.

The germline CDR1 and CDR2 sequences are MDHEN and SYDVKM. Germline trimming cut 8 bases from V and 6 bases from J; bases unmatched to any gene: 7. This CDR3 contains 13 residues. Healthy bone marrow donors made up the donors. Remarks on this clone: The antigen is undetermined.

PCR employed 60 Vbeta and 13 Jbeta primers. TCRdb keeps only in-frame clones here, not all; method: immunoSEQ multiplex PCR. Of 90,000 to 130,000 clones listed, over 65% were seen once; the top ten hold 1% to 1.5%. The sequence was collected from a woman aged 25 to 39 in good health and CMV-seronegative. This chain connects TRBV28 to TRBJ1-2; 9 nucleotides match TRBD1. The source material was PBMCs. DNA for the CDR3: TGTGCCAGCTACTTAGGGACAGGGAATGGCTACACCTTC. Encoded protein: CASYLGTGNGYTF.